This entry features one T cell receptor (beta chain) sequence. Antigen: not known. This sample is drawn from a study of STAT5B mutations in CD4+ large granular lymphocyte leukemia. Study results and caveats: Patient CD4-sorted repertoires looked more clonal than healthy CD4+ repertoires, even without putative leukemic clones.

Germline V gene lookup returns CDR1 MNHEY and CDR2 SMNVEV (reference sequence). The trim removed 6 bases at V and 0 bases at J, leaving 10 bases unmatched. CDR3 size: 17 residues. This table comes from immunoSEQ multiplex PCR, and its TCRdb copy is limited to in-frame clones, with some not included. The sample holds fewer than 45,000 clones, approximately 84% seen once. This receptor was identified in a human donor in good health. The sequenced sample was CD4+ T cells from blood buffy coats. This chain connects TRBV27 to TRBJ2-1; 8 bases line up with TRBD2. The CDR3 loop reads CASRGTDSGSSYNEQFF. The CDR3 nucleotides read TGTGCCAGCAGAGGGACGGACAGCGGGAGCTCCTACAATGAGCAGTTCTTC.